This TCR beta chain comes out of a study of T cell responses to AZD1222 COVID-19 vaccine. Study-wide results and limits: Among AZD1222 vaccinees, only six or seven were seropositive at baseline. As reported, nearly half of all spike-specific TCRs target variant regions that are unmutated. Compared with day 0, the breadth and depth of the Spike-specific TCR repertoire rose significantly after two doses of AZD1222. The donors showed a predominance of white British ancestry and of females, with possible underestimation of clonal diversity.

Clones were sequenced by immunoSEQ multiplex PCR, and TCRdb holds only the in-frame ones, with some missing. Of under 150,000 clones listed, less than 95% are singletons. Comments on this clone: Antigen specificity is unknown.

The CDR3 sequence is 11 residues long. CDR1 is SGDLS and CDR2 is YYNGEE in the germline V gene. V gave up 2 bases and J gave up 5 bases, with 2 bases separating them. Sequencing was performed on peripheral blood, taken on day 0 of AZD1222 vaccination. This sequence was found in an adult in good health. The chain joins TRBV9 to TRBJ2-1; D uncertain. This CDR3 reads CASSVNNEQFF. The CDR3 region has the DNA TGTGCCAGCAGCGTTAACAATGAGCAGTTCTTC. Based on the CDR3 plus reference TRBV9 and TRBJ2-1, the full variable domain is DSGVTQTPKHLITATGQRVTLRCSPRSGDLSVYWYQQSLDQGLQFLIQYYNGEERAKGNILERFSAQQFPDLHSELNLSSLELGDSALYFCASSVNNEQFFGPGTRLTVL.